What follows are 24 T cell receptor beta chains derived from one specimen sequenced in a study of cytomegalovirus exposure and HLA in healthy donors. This PCR relied on a set of 60 Vbeta primers and 13 Jbeta primers. Generated by immunoSEQ multiplex PCR, the TCRdb table keeps only in-frame clones and is missing some. The sample totals 150,000 to 200,000 clones. The sequenced sample was PBMCs. The source is a man aged 25-40 years in good health and CMV-seronegative.

The chain joins TRBV14 to TRBJ2-2; a possible D gene is TRBD2 (6 bases). The germline V gene encodes CDR1 SGHDN and CDR2 FVKESK. The CDR3 covers 14 residues. Trimming removed 0 bases at V and 7 bases at J, with 9 bases between. CDR3 sequence: CASSQELALGELFF. CDR3 sequence (DNA): TGTGCCAGCAGCCAAGAACTAGCCCTCGGGGAGCTGTTTTTT. The whole variable domain, filled in from reference TRBV14 and TRBJ2-2, reads EAGVTQFPSHSVIEKGQTVTLRCDPISGHDNLYWYRRVMGKEIKFLLHFVKESKQDESGMPNNRFLAERTGGTYSTLKVQPAELEDSGVYFCASSQELALGELFFGEGSRLTVL.

The chain employs TRBV9 and TRBJ2-7; 7 bases align to TRBD1. The length of the CDR3 is 16 residues. After removal of 3 bases from V and 0 bases from J, the junction contained 9 bases not matched to a gene. CDR1 and CDR2 (germline): SGDLS, YYNGEE. CDR3 sequence (DNA): TGTGCCAGCAGCGATTATCCGGGACAGATCTCCTACGAGCAGTACTTC. This encodes CASSDYPGQISYEQYF.

V gene TRBV10-3 combines with J gene TRBJ1-2; D may be TRBD1 (5 bases). Trimming took off 11 bases at V and 8 bases at J, with 21 bases between the two ends. Germline V gives CDR1 ENHRY, CDR2 SYGVKD. The CDR3 covers 13 residues. The DNA of the CDR3 is TGTGCCTCACACTCCGGCGTGGGGGGAGGCTACACCTTC. Translating it yields CASHSGVGGGYTF.

J is TRBJ1-1 and V is TRBV18; D ambiguous. This CDR3 spans 15 amino acids. CDR1 is KGHSH, CDR2 LQKENI, per germline. V gave up 5 bases and J gave up 3 bases, with 16 bases separating them. Here the CDR3 reads CASSRVGDTYTEAFF. The CDR3 DNA follows: TGTGCCAGCTCAAGGGTGGGAGACACCTACACTGAAGCTTTCTTT.

The V and J genes are TRBV14 and TRBJ1-2, with TRBD1 identical over 10 bases. Unmatched junction bases numbered 8, after V lost 1 base and J lost 0 bases. CDR3 length: 18 residues. Germline CDR1 and CDR2: SGHDN and FVKESK. The CDR3 sequence: CASSQAGTGELSNYGYTF. In DNA, the CDR3 is TGTGCCAGCAGCCAAGCCGGGACAGGGGAACTTTCTAACTATGGCTACACCTTC.

This chain uses TRBV28 with TRBJ2-7, with D possibly TRBD2 on 6 matching bases. From germline, CDR1 is MDHEN and CDR2 SYDVKM. Trimming left V 8 bases short and J 0 bases short, with 26 bases between. The CDR3 is 18 amino acids. The CDR3 DNA reads as TGTGCCAGCCTTCCGGCGGGACTTCATGGGTCTTACTCCTACGAGCAGTACTTC. This sequence encodes CASLPAGLHGSYSYEQYF.

This chain uses TRBV5-1 with TRBJ2-3; 9 bases align to TRBD2. The CDR3 length is 16 residues. Germline trimming cut 1 base from V and 6 bases from J; bases unmatched to any gene: 9. In germline, CDR1 is SGHRS, CDR2 YFSETQ. DNA of the CDR3: TGCGCCAGCAGCTTGTCCAGCGGGGGGCGACAGGATACGCAGTATTTT. Its translation: CASSLSSGGRQDTQYF.

The chain uses TRBV4-2 and TRBJ2-1, with 9 bases fitting TRBD2. The germline V gene has CDR1 LGHNA and CDR2 YNFKEQ. V trimming: 4 bases; J trimming: 6 bases; junction bases outside the gene matches: 16. CDR3 length: 18 residues. As DNA, the CDR3 is TGTGCCAGCAGCCCTCATTGGGAAGGGCGGGGGGGCCCCAATGAGCAGTTCTTC. This codes for CASSPHWEGRGGPNEQFF.

The rearrangement links TRBV5-6 to TRBJ1-1, with 11 bases fitting TRBD1. Germline CDR1 is SGHDT and CDR2 is YYEEEE. Trimming cost V 0 bases and J 6 bases; bases outside gene matches: 7. There are 16 residues in the CDR3. The CDR3 loop is CASSLVGTGGASEAFF. CDR3 nucleotides: TGTGCCAGCAGCTTGGTTGGGACAGGGGGAGCATCTGAAGCTTTCTTT.

This chain connects TRBV5-4 to TRBJ2-2; TRBD2 aligns across 10 bases. CDR1 is SGHNT, CDR2 YYREEE, per germline (reference sequence). This CDR3 contains 16 residues. The J segment lost 6 bases and the V segment lost 4 bases, leaving 9 bases of the junction unmatched. The DNA for the CDR3 is TGTGCCAGCAGCACTCCGGGGCTAGCGGGAGCCGGGGAGCTGTTTTTT. Its translation is CASSTPGLAGAGELFF. Using reference TRBV5-4 and TRBJ2-2 for the parts outside the CDR3, the full variable domain is ETGVTQSPTHLIKTRGQQVTLRCSSQSGHNTVSWYQQALGQGPQFIFQYYREEENGRGNFPPRFSGLQFPNYSSELNVNALELDDSALYLCASSTPGLAGAGELFFGEGSRLTVL.

The V and J genes are TRBV5-5 and TRBJ1-2; no reliable D call. The CDR3 has 16 residues. CDR1 is SGHKS and CDR2 is YYEKEE in the germline V gene (reference sequence). Trimming cost V 2 bases and J 0 bases, with 14 bases left between them. DNA for the CDR3: TGTGCCAGCAGCTTAAGAACGGTAGCAACTAACTATGGCTACACCTTC. This encodes CASSLRTVATNYGYTF.

The chain joins TRBV9 to TRBJ1-4; TRBD1 is a possible D gene (5 bases). This CDR3 is 14 amino acids long. Germline V gene sequence: CDR1 SGDLS, CDR2 YYNGEE. Trimming cost V 5 bases and J 4 bases, with 12 bases left between them. Here the CDR3 DNA reads TGTGCCAGCAGGCGGGACGGTAGTAATGAAAAACTGTTTTTT. As protein: CASRRDGSNEKLFF.

V is TRBV6-1 and J is TRBJ2-7; 12 bases agree with TRBD2. The CDR3 is made up of 14 amino acids. V lost 6 bases and J lost 1; bases outside the gene matches: 1. Per the germline V gene, CDR1 is MNHNS and CDR2 is SASEGT. CDR3 DNA sequence: TGTGCCAGCAGCCTAGCGGGAGGGTCCTACGAGCAGTACTTC. Protein sequence: CASSLAGGSYEQYF.

This rearrangement joins TRBV2 to TRBJ1-4, with 7 nucleotides matching TRBD1. The CDR3 length is 14 residues. Germline V gene sequence: CDR1 SNHLY, CDR2 FYNNEI. Trimming at V came to 6 bases and at J to 5 bases, leaving 6 bases not matched to a gene. CDR3 DNA sequence: TGTGCCAGCAGCACGACAGGGAAGAATGAAAAACTGTTTTTT. Translating it yields CASSTTGKNEKLFF.

This sequence joins TRBV2 and TRBJ1-1; D is perhaps TRBD1 (5 bases). Trimming removed 1 base from V and 4 bases from J, with 10 bases in between. In germline, CDR1 is SNHLY, CDR2 FYNNEI. This CDR3 region has 14 residues. The CDR3 spells CASSEGRVITEAFF. The CDR3, as DNA: TGTGCCAGCAGTGAAGGCAGGGTGATCACTGAAGCTTTCTTT.

This rearrangement joins TRBV2 to TRBJ1-1, with 12 bases matching TRBD1. CDR1 and CDR2 from the germline V gene are SNHLY and FYNNEI. J lost 0 bases, V lost 0 bases, and 2 bases had no gene match. CDR3 length: 17 residues. CDR3 DNA sequence: TGTGCCAGCAGTGAAGCCGGGACAGGGGGCATGAACACTGAAGCTTTCTTT. Protein sequence: CASSEAGTGGMNTEAFF.

This chain uses TRBV19 with TRBJ2-5, with 9 bases aligning to TRBD1. In germline, CDR1 is LNHDA, CDR2 SQIVND (reference sequence). The CDR3 is 16 amino acids. V lost 3 bases, J lost 4 bases, and 9 bases stayed unmatched. The DNA of the CDR3 is TGTGCCAGTAGTATCGGGACAGGGATGATAGGAGAGACCCAGTACTTC. Its protein product is CASSIGTGMIGETQYF.

The chain recombines TRBV5-1 with TRBJ2-3; possibly TRBD1 for D (6 bases). The CDR3 is 16 residues long. Germline lookup yields CDR1 SGHRS and CDR2 YFSETQ. The ends were cut back, 4 bases at V and 3 bases at J, with 18 bases in the middle. CDR3 sequence: CASSNNLGAATDTQYF. In DNA, the CDR3 is TGCGCCAGCAGCAACAATCTGGGGGCCGCTACAGATACGCAGTATTTT.

The chain carries TRBV29-1 and TRBJ2-7; D might be TRBD1 (5 bases). Germline CDR1 and CDR2: SQVTM and ANQGSEA. The CDR3 totals 15 residues. The V end was cut by 2 bases, the J end by 3 bases, with 17 bases between. In DNA form, the CDR3 reads TGCAGCGTTGAACCTGACAGTGTACCCAACTACGAGCAGTACTTC. Translating gives CSVEPDSVPNYEQYF.

The V and J genes are TRBV2 and TRBJ2-5, with TRBD2 matching over 12 bases. V lost 9 bases, J lost 3 bases, and 5 bases stayed unmatched. The germline gives CDR1 SNHLY, CDR2 FYNNEI. This CDR3 comprises 14 residues. This CDR3 is CARATSGGKETQYF. The DNA of the CDR3 is TGTGCCAGGGCTACTAGCGGGGGGAAAGAGACCCAGTACTTC.

The chain combines TRBV9 with TRBJ1-1; 7 bases are a match to TRBD1. Looked up from germline, CDR1 is SGDLS and CDR2 is YYNGEE. The CDR3 spans 15 residues. V gave up 0 bases and J gave up 2 bases; unmatched junction bases: 4. CDR3 in amino acids: CASSVEGAANTEAFF. CDR3 DNA sequence: TGTGCCAGCAGCGTAGAGGGGGCGGCAAACACTGAAGCTTTCTTT.

The rearrangement joins TRBV6-6 to TRBJ1-2; 9 bases align to TRBD1. This CDR3 region has 15 residues. V lost 2 bases, J lost 7 bases, and 8 bases stayed unmatched. Germline V CDR1 and CDR2: MNHNY, SVGAGI (reference sequence). CDR3 amino acids: CASSYPQGARVGYTF. The CDR3, as DNA: TGTGCCAGCAGTTACCCACAGGGGGCGCGGGTTGGCTACACCTTC.

The V gene is TRBV11-2, the J gene TRBJ1-2, with D possibly matching TRBD1 (5 bases). CDR3 size: 13 residues. Germline V gene lookup returns CDR1 SGHAT and CDR2 FQNNGV. The V end was cut by 2 bases, the J end by 8 bases, with 12 bases between. The CDR3 loop is CASSLQTDGGYTF. CDR3 sequence (DNA): TGTGCCAGCAGCTTACAGACAGACGGAGGCTACACCTTC.

This chain connects TRBV27 to TRBJ2-1; possible D gene TRBD1, 6 bases. The CDR3 contains 12 residues. The germline gives CDR1 MNHEY, CDR2 SMNVEV (reference sequence). Trimming stripped 6 bases from V and 6 bases from J, with 9 bases between. DNA for the CDR3: TGTGCCAGCAGAACACAGGGCAATGAGCAGTTCTTC. This encodes CASRTQGNEQFF.